These 24 T cell receptor beta chains came from one sample sequenced in a study of blood T cell repertoires in COVID-19. Libraries were prepared by immunoSEQ multiplex PCR; TCRdb keeps only in-frame clonotypes and omits some of them. The table shows fewer than 350,000 clones, with approximately 86% occurring only once. Sequenced material: peripheral blood. The receptors derive from a man aged 40-49 years with active or convalescent COVID-19.

CDR3 DNA: TGTGCCAGCAGCGGCGGGAGCTGGACTGAAGCTTTCTTT. Its protein is CASSGGSWTEAFF. V usage is TRBV3-1 (or the pseudogene TRBV3-2) and J usage is TRBJ1-1; the D is unclear. In germline, CDR1 is LGHDT, CDR2 YNNKEL (reference sequence). This CDR3 has 13 amino acids. V dropped 5 bases and J dropped 5 bases, with 12 bases sitting between them.

Only a few counts were recorded for this clone. The chain uses TRBV5-1 and TRBJ1-6; TRBD1 agrees at 7 bases. V lost 4 bases and J lost 7; bases outside the gene matches: 8. Per germline, CDR1 SGHRS and CDR2 YFSETQ. The CDR3 totals 15 residues. CDR3 sequence: CASSLSRDSNSPLHF. CDR3 DNA sequence: TGCGCCAGCAGCCTGAGCCGGGACAGCAATTCACCCCTCCACTTT.

The sample holds a few counts of this clone. The rearrangement uses TRBV5-1 and TRBJ1-2; 9 bases line up with TRBD1. CDR1 SGHRS and CDR2 YFSETQ come from the germline V gene. The CDR3 contains 14 residues. With V trimmed by 3 bases and J by 7 bases, 7 bases remained unmatched. The CDR3 is CASSWPRTGAGYTF. CDR3 bases: TGCGCCAGCAGCTGGCCCCGGACAGGGGCTGGCTACACCTTC.

Comments on this clone: Other nucleotide sequences in the sample specify the same CDR3. V gene TRBV6-5 combines with J gene TRBJ1-5, with 7 bases identical to TRBD1. Unmatched junction bases numbered 1, after V lost 0 bases and J lost 2 bases. The CDR3 is 15 amino acids. From germline, CDR1 is MNHEY and CDR2 SVGAGI. The DNA for the CDR3 is TGTGCCAGCAGTTACTCAGGGGGCGGCAATCAGCCCCAGCATTTT. It translates to CASSYSGGGNQPQHF.

The chain couples TRBV5-4 to TRBJ2-5; tentative D call: TRBD1 (5 bases). The V end was cut by 2 bases, the J end by 5 bases, with 10 bases between. Germline V gene sequence: CDR1 SGHNT, CDR2 YYREEE (reference sequence). The CDR3 consists of 13 residues. The CDR3 region has the DNA TGTGCCAGCAGCTTAAGACAGAGGGAGACCCAGTACTTC. The encoded protein is CASSLRQRETQYF.

This chain connects TRBV29-1 to TRBJ1-2, with D hard to call. V was trimmed by 4 bases and J by 2 bases, leaving 14 bases between them. The CDR3 contains 14 residues. Germline V CDR1 and CDR2: SQVTM, ANQGSEA. The CDR3 nucleotides are TGCAGCGTTGCTGGGAACACTAGAAACTATGGCTACACCTTC. The encoded protein is CSVAGNTRNYGYTF. The entire variable domain, with the rest obtained from reference TRBV29-1 and TRBJ1-2, is as follows: SAVISQKPSRDICQRGTSLTIQCQVDSQVTMMFWYRQQPGQSLTLIATANQGSEATYESGFVIDKFPISRPNLTFSTLTVSNMSPEDSSIYLCSVAGNTRNYGYTFGSGTRLTVV.

This chain joins TRBV11-2 and TRBJ2-7; 10 nucleotides line up with TRBD2. This CDR3 has 12 residues. The germline CDR1 and CDR2 sequences are SGHAT and FQNNGV. V was clipped by 9 bases and J by 7 bases; unmatched bases: 6. The CDR3 DNA follows: TGTGCCAGTGCGATGGGACTAGCGGAGCAGTACTTC. This translates into CASAMGLAEQYF.

The chain joins TRBV30 to TRBJ2-7, with 9 bases identical to TRBD1. The CDR3 is 13 amino acids. Germline V gene sequence: CDR1 GTSNPN, CDR2 SVGIG (reference sequence). V was pared by 4 bases and J by 2 bases, with 3 bases of the junction left unmatched. CDR3: CAWTGTGPYEQYF. The CDR3 bases are TGTGCCTGGACCGGGACAGGGCCCTACGAGCAGTACTTC. Using reference TRBV30 and TRBJ2-7 for the parts outside the CDR3, the full variable domain is SQTIHQWPATLVQPVGSPLSLECTVEGTSNPNLYWYRQAAGRGLQLLFYSVGIGQISSEVPQNLSASRPQDRQFILSSKKLLLSDSGFYLCAWTGTGPYEQYFGPGTRLTVT.

The chain has TRBV13 and TRBJ2-1, with TRBD2 identical over 11 bases. CDR1 is PRHDT, CDR2 FYEKMQ, per germline (reference sequence). CDR3 length: 16 residues. V lost 5 bases, J lost 3 bases, and 6 bases stayed unmatched. The CDR3 here is CASSPTSGVNYNEQFF. Here the CDR3 DNA reads TGTGCCAGCAGCCCGACTAGCGGGGTGAACTACAATGAGCAGTTCTTC.

The rearrangement joins TRBV30 to TRBJ2-2, with D maybe TRBD2 (5 bases). Germline loops: CDR1 GTSNPN, CDR2 SVGIG (reference sequence). The V and J ends lost 6 bases and 7 bases respectively, with 12 bases between them. This CDR3 is 12 amino acids long. DNA for the CDR3: TGTGCCTGTATCAAGGGAGTCGGGGAGCTGTTTTTT. Translating gives CACIKGVGELFF.

The V gene is TRBV19, the J gene TRBJ2-7; no definite D call. V was shortened by 3 bases and J by 1 base, with 13 bases between the two germline ends. This CDR3 region has 15 residues. Germline CDR1 is LNHDA and CDR2 is SQIVND (reference sequence). CDR3 coding DNA: TGTGCCAGTAGTATTGGAACAGCCGTGTCCTACGAGCAGTACTTC. Amino acid sequence: CASSIGTAVSYEQYF.

This clone occurred a few times. This rearrangement joins TRBV27 to TRBJ1-2; the D gene is possibly TRBD1 (5 bases). V dropped 4 bases and J dropped 7 bases, with 10 bases sitting between them. The CDR3 covers 12 residues. Germline CDR1 reads MNHEY; CDR2 reads SMNVEV (reference sequence). The CDR3 spells CASSSQGTGYTF. Here the CDR3 DNA reads TGTGCCAGCAGTTCCCAGGGAACTGGCTACACCTTC.

The rearrangement links TRBV7-3 to TRBJ2-1, with D perhaps matching TRBD2 (6 bases). CDR1 SGHTA and CDR2 FQGTGA come from the germline V gene. V was cut by 4 bases and J by 5 bases, with 12 bases left in between. The CDR3 length is 14 residues. The DNA of the CDR3 is TGTGCCAGCAGCTCGCCGGGAGCCCACAATGAGCAGTTCTTC. Its protein is CASSSPGAHNEQFF. Full variable domain (outside the CDR3, taken from reference TRBV7-3 and TRBJ2-1): GAGVSQTPSNKVTEKGKYVELRCDPISGHTALYWYRQSLGQGPEFLIYFQGTGAADDSGLPNDRFFAVRPEGSVSTLKIQRTERGDSAVYLCASSSPGAHNEQFFGPGTRLTVL.

The gene calls are TRBV5-1 and TRBJ2-3; TRBD2 matches at 10 bases. Germline loops: CDR1 SGHRS, CDR2 YFSETQ. With V trimmed by 0 bases and J by 3 bases, 7 bases remained unmatched. CDR3 size: 17 residues. The CDR3, as DNA: TGCGCCAGCAGCTTGGGAGCGGGAGGGCCACTGACAGATACGCAGTATTTT. It specifies CASSLGAGGPLTDTQYF.

V and J are TRBV5-1 and TRBJ2-1; 8 bases match TRBD2. Germline CDR1 is SGHRS and CDR2 is YFSETQ. Trimming at V came to 2 bases and at J to 9 bases, leaving 4 bases not matched to a gene. The CDR3 sequence is 13 residues long. CDR3 nucleotide sequence: TGCGCCAGCAGCTTACTAGCGGAGAGTGAGCAGTTCTTC. Residues: CASSLLAESEQFF.

The chain recombines TRBV10-1 with TRBJ2-1; 10 bases agree with TRBD1. V lost 0 bases to trimming and J lost 7 bases; unmatched junction nucleotides: 6. The CDR3 spans 16 residues. Germline V gives CDR1 WNHNN, CDR2 SYGVQD (reference sequence). DNA of the CDR3: TGCGCCAGCAGTGAGTCGGACAGGGGGGTTTATAATGAGCAGTTCTTC. It is translated as CASSESDRGVYNEQFF.

V and J are TRBV30 and TRBJ2-3, with D possibly TRBD2 on 5 matching bases. Trimming cost V 4 bases and J 4 bases, with 12 bases left between them. The CDR3 length is 13 residues. The germline V gene encodes CDR1 GTSNPN and CDR2 SVGIG (reference sequence). CDR3: CAWTRRRADTQYF. The CDR3 bases are TGTGCCTGGACCCGCCGGCGGGCAGATACGCAGTATTTT.

The chain recombines TRBV9 with TRBJ1-2; no firm D call. Trimming cost V 1 base and J 3 bases, with 19 bases left between them. The germline gives CDR1 SGDLS, CDR2 YYNGEE. This CDR3 is built from 17 residues. CDR3 protein: CASSVSESADDYYGYTF. The CDR3 nucleotides read TGTGCCAGCAGCGTATCGGAGTCAGCTGACGATTACTATGGCTACACCTTC.

V usage is TRBV4-1 and J usage is TRBJ2-2; D call uncertain. This CDR3 spans 14 amino acids. Germline CDR1 reads MGHRA; CDR2 reads YSYEKL. V was shortened by 4 bases and J by 5 bases, with 11 bases between the two germline ends. DNA for the CDR3: TGCGCCAGCAGCCGGCGGCTTAGAACCGGGGAGCTGTTTTTT. This sequence encodes CASSRRLRTGELFF.

This clone was observed a few times. The genes are TRBV24-1 and TRBJ2-1; D gene ambiguous. Trimming took 0 bases from V and 0 from J, leaving 8 bases between them. This CDR3 has 16 amino acids. Germline V lookup: CDR1 KGHDR, CDR2 SFDVKD. The CDR3 sequence: CATSDLKVSSYNEQFF. The CDR3 DNA reads TGTGCCACCAGTGATTTGAAAGTGAGCTCCTACAATGAGCAGTTCTTC.

The gene calls are TRBV24-1 and TRBJ2-5; TRBD2 matches at 13 bases. The CDR3 has 16 amino acids. Germline lookup yields CDR1 KGHDR and CDR2 SFDVKD. V shed 3 bases, J shed 4 bases, and the junction held 4 bases outside the gene matches. The CDR3, as DNA: TGTGCCACCAGTGATCTGACTAGCGGGGGGTTAGAGACCCAGTACTTC. This encodes CATSDLTSGGLETQYF.

The chain recombines TRBV4-1 with TRBJ1-5; 9 bases are a match to TRBD1. The junction had 3 bases not matched to a gene; V was cut back by 1 base and J by 5 bases. The CDR3 length is 15 residues. Per the germline V gene, CDR1 is MGHRA and CDR2 is YSYEKL. DNA for the CDR3: TGCGCCAGCAGCCAAGTTCGGACAGGGGATCAGCCCCAGCATTTT. Translation: CASSQVRTGDQPQHF.

The gene calls are TRBV19 and TRBJ2-5, with TRBD1 matching 7 bases. This CDR3 is built from 15 residues. The V gene end was trimmed by 4 bases and the J gene end by 2 bases; junction bases not matched to a gene: 7. The germline gives CDR1 LNHDA, CDR2 SQIVND (reference sequence). CDR3 DNA sequence: TGTGCCAGTAGTAAGGGTCTCAGGGGGCAAGAGACCCAGTACTTC. Amino acid sequence: CASSKGLRGQETQYF. Full variable domain (outside the CDR3, taken from reference TRBV19 and TRBJ2-5): DGGITQSPKYLFRKEGQNVTLSCEQNLNHDAMYWYRQDPGQGLRLIYYSQIVNDFQKGDIAEGYSVSREKKESFPLTVTSAQKNPTAFYLCASSKGLRGQETQYFGPGTRLLVL.

The chain recombines TRBV7-9 with TRBJ2-5, with 9 bases matching TRBD2. Germline lookup yields CDR1 SEHNR and CDR2 FQNEAQ (reference sequence). V lost 5 bases to trimming and J lost 14 bases; unmatched junction nucleotides: 9. The CDR3 has 12 residues. CDR3 protein: CASSLNSGSFYF. As DNA, the CDR3 is TGTGCCAGCAGCCTAAATAGCGGGAGTTTCTACTTC.